Shown below are 21 T cell receptor beta chains from a single sample sequenced in a study of blood T cell repertoires in COVID-19. Profiling relied on immunoSEQ multiplex PCR, and the TCRdb table lists in-frame clones only, not all of them. The table shows some 190,000 clones, with 80% occurring only once. The sequenced material came from PBMCs or T cells enriched from blood (not recorded which). These TCRs come from a man aged 60 to 75 who had been exposed to COVID-19.

The V and J genes are TRBV14 and TRBJ1-1; no definite D call. V was pared by 0 bases and J by 0 bases, with 8 bases between. The CDR3 is 15 residues long. CDR1 and CDR2 from the germline V gene are SGHDN and FVKESK. The CDR3 DNA sequence: TGTGCCAGCAGCCAAGATCGCAGTTTGAACACTGAAGCTTTCTTT. Translating gives CASSQDRSLNTEAFF.

This clone was seen a few times. The J gene is TRBJ1-3, the V gene TRBV19; 10 bases fit TRBD1. Germline-derived CDR1 and CDR2 are LNHDA and SQIVND (reference sequence). J lost 6 bases, V lost 9 bases, and 8 bases had no gene match. This CDR3 is 14 amino acids long. This CDR3 is CASATGTGENTIYF. For the CDR3, the DNA is TGTGCCAGCGCGACCGGGACAGGGGAAAACACCATATATTTT.

This clone was recorded at least ten times. This chain connects TRBV5-4 to TRBJ2-3, with 8 bases identical to TRBD2. The germline CDR1 and CDR2 sequences are SGHNT and YYREEE (reference sequence). After removal of 7 bases from V and 3 bases from J, the junction contained 4 bases not matched to a gene. This CDR3 comprises 13 residues. The chain's CDR3 is CASLIAGTDTQYF. The CDR3 nucleotides read TGTGCCAGCTTGATAGCGGGAACAGATACGCAGTATTTT.

On this clone: Other DNA sequences within the sample encode an identical CDR3. The CDR3 DNA sequence: TGTGCCAGCAGTTTAGGGGGCAATTCACCCCTCCACTTT. Protein product: CASSLGGNSPLHF. The V call is TRBV27, the J call TRBJ1-6; tentatively, D is TRBD1 (6 bases). CDR1 is MNHEY and CDR2 is SMNVEV in the germline V gene (reference sequence). CDR3 length equals 13 residues. V shed 2 bases and J shed 7 bases, with 6 bases lying between them.

V is TRBV6-2 or TRBV6-3 and J is TRBJ2-7, with 12 bases fitting TRBD2. V trimming: 2 bases; J trimming: 5 bases; junction bases outside the gene matches: 1. Germline CDR1 reads MNHEY; CDR2 reads SVGEGT. The CDR3 spans 14 residues. This chain's CDR3 is CASSYRLAGDEQYF. The CDR3 nucleotides read TGTGCCAGCAGTTACAGACTAGCGGGAGACGAGCAGTACTTC.

The chain employs TRBV18 and TRBJ2-7; 9 nucleotides align to TRBD1. Germline V CDR1 and CDR2: KGHSH, LQKENI. The CDR3 length is 14 residues. Trimming took 3 bases from V and 5 from J; bases not matched to a gene: 5. CDR3 amino acids: CASSPLQGADEQYF. DNA of the CDR3: TGTGCCAGCTCACCGCTACAGGGGGCCGACGAGCAGTACTTC.

This chain joins TRBV5-1 and TRBJ2-5, with 8 bases that match TRBD1. Looked up from germline, CDR1 is SGHRS and CDR2 is YFSETQ. The CDR3 is made up of 15 amino acids. V was clipped by 0 bases and J by 4 bases; unmatched bases: 5. The CDR3 DNA follows: TGCGCCAGCAGCTTGGACCAGGGGGCCGGAGAGACCCAGTACTTC. Translated, it gives CASSLDQGAGETQYF.

This chain links TRBV28 with TRBJ2-5; 7 nucleotides line up with TRBD1. Germline V gives CDR1 MDHEN, CDR2 SYDVKM. V gave up 2 bases and J gave up 4 bases; unmatched junction bases: 7. The CDR3 spans 15 residues. The CDR3 region has the DNA TGTGCCAGCAGTTTACCCACAGGGGCCGGAGAGACCCAGTACTTC. Protein sequence: CASSLPTGAGETQYF.

V is TRBV11-2 and J is TRBJ1-2; 11 nucleotides agree with TRBD1. This CDR3 region has 14 residues. Trimming cost V 5 bases and J 5 bases; bases outside gene matches: 4. Per the germline V gene, CDR1 is SGHAT and CDR2 is FQNNGV. In DNA form, the CDR3 reads TGTGCCAGCAGCCGGACAGGGGGCCTTTATGGCTACACCTTC. Protein product: CASSRTGGLYGYTF. Full variable domain (missing parts from reference TRBV11-2 and TRBJ1-2): EAGVAQSPRYKIIEKRQSVAFWCNPISGHATLYWYQQILGQGPKLLIQFQNNGVVDDSQLPKDRFSAERLKGVDSTLKIQPAKLEDSAVYLCASSRTGGLYGYTFGSGTRLTVV.

The chain couples TRBV30 to TRBJ2-7; D is ambiguous. Germline V gives CDR1 GTSNPN, CDR2 SVGIG (reference sequence). V lost 1 base and J 5 bases, leaving 6 bases between the germline ends. This CDR3 is 11 amino acids long. CDR3 bases: TGTGCCTGGAGTGCACAGCACGAGCAGTACTTC. Residues: CAWSAQHEQYF.

V usage is TRBV27 and J usage is TRBJ2-1; maybe TRBD1 (5 bases). The V gene's germline CDR1 is MNHEY and CDR2 SMNVEV (reference sequence). This CDR3 is built from 15 residues. The ends were cut back, 6 bases at V and 0 bases at J, with 12 bases in the middle. CDR3 loop: CASRGHMSSYNEQFF. The DNA of the CDR3 is TGTGCCAGCAGAGGACACATGAGCTCCTACAATGAGCAGTTCTTC.

The rearrangement links TRBV6-5 to TRBJ1-6; the D gene is possibly TRBD1 (5 bases). CDR1 and CDR2 (germline): MNHEY, SVGAGI. The V gene lost 8 bases and the J gene lost 7 bases, with 12 bases spanning the gap. The CDR3 has 13 residues. The CDR3 region is CASRGGVNSPLHF. The CDR3 DNA reads TGTGCCAGCCGGGGGGGGGTGAATTCACCCCTCCACTTT.

The rearrangement links TRBV5-5 to TRBJ1-6, with 7 bases fitting TRBD1. V shed 0 bases and J 6 bases; nucleotides not matched to a gene: 6. Germline assignment: CDR1 SGHKS and CDR2 YYEKEE (reference sequence). This CDR3 spans 16 amino acids. The CDR3, as DNA: TGTGCCAGCAGCTTGGCGGGACAGATCCCTAATTCACCCCTCCACTTT. Translated, it gives CASSLAGQIPNSPLHF.

This clone turned up a few times. The V and J genes are TRBV3-1 (or the pseudogene TRBV3-2) and TRBJ2-7, with D possibly TRBD1 on 6 matching bases. The germline V gene encodes CDR1 LGHDT and CDR2 YNNKEL (reference sequence). The length of the CDR3 is 15 residues. V lost 4 bases to trimming and J lost 2 bases, with 15 bases between them. The CDR3 region has the DNA TGTGCCAGCAGCCCCCAACCGGGACAACCCTACGAGCAGTACTTC. Residues: CASSPQPGQPYEQYF.

V is TRBV10-3 and J is TRBJ1-1; D may be TRBD1 (5 bases). Germline loops: CDR1 ENHRY, CDR2 SYGVKD. Trimming pared 6 bases from V and 0 bases from J, leaving 11 bases between. The CDR3 spans 14 residues. This CDR3 is CAIREDTLNTEAFF. CDR3 nucleotide sequence: TGTGCCATCAGGGAGGACACCTTGAACACTGAAGCTTTCTTT.

The chain carries TRBV5-6 and TRBJ2-5; TRBD1 is a possible D gene (6 bases). The germline CDR1 and CDR2 sequences are SGHDT and YYEEEE. The CDR3 covers 14 residues. V gave up 4 bases and J gave up 1 base, with 11 bases separating them. The CDR3 sequence is CASSAGTIQETQYF. In DNA form, the CDR3 reads TGTGCCAGCAGCGCCGGGACAATCCAAGAGACCCAGTACTTC.

A note on this clone: Compared with germline, one end of the junction differs, possibly owing to a read error. Other DNA sequences in the same sample also yield this CDR3. The genes are TRBV29-1 and TRBJ2-7; possibly TRBD1 for D (7 bases). This CDR3 spans 15 amino acids. Looked up from germline, CDR1 is SQVTM and CDR2 is ANQGSEA. CDR3 in amino acids: CSVEDWETGRREQYF. CDR3 nucleotides: TGCAGCGTTGAAGATTGGGAGACAGGGCGTCGGGAGCAGTACTTT.

The chain employs TRBV3-1 (or the pseudogene TRBV3-2) and TRBJ1-1, with a weak D call TRBD1 (5 bases). Germline V gene sequence: CDR1 LGHDT, CDR2 YNNKEL (reference sequence). The V end was cut by 4 bases, the J end by 0 bases, with 15 bases between. The CDR3 totals 16 residues. CDR3 nucleotide sequence: TGTGCCAGCAGCCTAGTTCCCCGGGGGATGAACACTGAAGCTTTCTTT. This translates into CASSLVPRGMNTEAFF.

The chain carries TRBV28 and TRBJ1-5, with D perhaps matching TRBD1 (5 bases). CDR3 length equals 14 residues. CDR1 is MDHEN and CDR2 is SYDVKM in the germline V gene. Between the trimmed V and J ends, which lost 5 bases and 7 bases, there was a span of 15 bases. The CDR3 DNA is TGTGCCAGCAGTCCAGGACACCCTGACCAGCCCCAGCATTTT. It is translated as CASSPGHPDQPQHF.

The gene calls are TRBV2 and TRBJ2-3; 9 nucleotides match TRBD2. The junction had 7 bases not matched to a gene; V was cut back by 3 bases and J by 0 bases. This CDR3 has 17 residues. Per the germline V gene, CDR1 is SNHLY and CDR2 is FYNNEI. CDR3 residues: CASSEFSGSPSTDTQYF. In nucleotides, the CDR3 is TGTGCCAGCAGTGAGTTTAGCGGGAGCCCCAGCACAGATACGCAGTATTTT.

This chain connects TRBV7-8 to TRBJ2-1, with D perhaps matching TRBD2 (6 bases). Germline V lookup: CDR1 SGHVS, CDR2 FQNEAQ. Trimming stripped 5 bases from V and 2 bases from J, with 13 bases between. The CDR3 length is 15 residues. DNA of the CDR3: TGTGCCAGCAGCACCCGGGACTTTCCCTACAATGAGCAGTTCTTC. Its translation is CASSTRDFPYNEQFF.